The 16 T cell receptor beta chains reported below all come from one sample, sequenced in a study of T cell changes during pregnancy in multiple sclerosis. Here immunoSEQ multiplex PCR was the method, and the copy in TCRdb shows in-frame clones only, minus some. The sample holds about 110,000 clones, about 89% seen once. The sequencing here drew on peripheral blood, taken before pregnancy. The receptor set was obtained from a female donor with multiple sclerosis, enrolled in a pregnancy study.

This sequence joins TRBV2 and TRBJ2-1; TRBD2 matches 7 bases. CDR3 length: 13 amino acids. With 10 bases clipped from V and 3 bases from J, the junction kept 6 bases outside the gene matches. Germline V gene lookup returns CDR1 SNHLY and CDR2 FYNNEI. The CDR3 is CATSGGLYNEQFF. Written as DNA, the CDR3 is TGTGCCACCTCGGGAGGCCTCTACAATGAGCAGTTCTTC.

The chain carries TRBV5-1 and TRBJ2-2, with TRBD1 matching over 10 bases. The CDR3 extends over 15 amino acids. CDR1 is SGHRS, CDR2 YFSETQ, per germline. J lost 5 bases, V lost 4 bases, and 5 bases had no gene match. For the CDR3, the DNA is TGCGCCAGCAGCGTCCGGGACAGGGGTACCGGGGAGCTGTTTTTT. Translating it yields CASSVRDRGTGELFF.

The chain uses TRBV4-1 and TRBJ1-5; D perhaps matches TRBD1 (5 bases). There are 16 residues in the CDR3. V was shortened by 0 bases and J by 0 bases, with 9 bases between the two germline ends. Germline loops: CDR1 MGHRA, CDR2 YSYEKL. The CDR3 spells CASSQEAQGSNQPQHF. The CDR3 DNA sequence: TGCGCCAGCAGCCAAGAGGCCCAGGGTAGCAATCAGCCCCAGCATTTT.

The chain employs TRBV7-2 and TRBJ2-5; no firm D call. This CDR3 is built from 14 residues. The V and J ends lost 4 bases and 1 base respectively, with 10 bases between them. Germline V gene data show CDR1 as SGHTA and CDR2 as FQGNSA. The CDR3 spells CASSSDGRQETQYF. CDR3 DNA: TGTGCCAGCAGCTCCGATGGGCGCCAAGAGACCCAGTACTTC.

The V call is TRBV7-9, the J call TRBJ2-1, with D tentatively TRBD2 (5 bases). Trimming removed 3 bases at V and 0 bases at J, with 12 bases between. CDR3 length: 16 residues. Germline V gene lookup returns CDR1 SEHNR and CDR2 FQNEAQ (reference sequence). The CDR3 DNA reads TGTGCCAGCAGCTTGAGTACGGGGATCTCCTACAATGAGCAGTTCTTC. It encodes CASSLSTGISYNEQFF.

This rearrangement joins TRBV5-6 to TRBJ2-3; maybe TRBD1 (6 bases). The CDR3 runs 16 residues. Trimming removed 2 bases from V and 3 bases from J, with 16 bases in between. Germline V gene lookup returns CDR1 SGHDT and CDR2 YYEEEE. The CDR3 nucleotides read TGTGCCAGCAGCTTAGAGGGCACAGGGTGGACAGATACGCAGTATTTT. Translation gives CASSLEGTGWTDTQYF.

The chain uses TRBV7-9 and TRBJ1-5; D is unclear. Looked up from germline, CDR1 is SEHNR and CDR2 is FQNEAQ (reference sequence). The V end was cut by 3 bases, the J end by 0 bases, with 6 bases between. This CDR3 is 14 amino acids long. The CDR3 protein is CASSLGYSNQPQHF. CDR3 coding DNA: TGTGCCAGCAGCTTGGGCTATAGCAATCAGCCCCAGCATTTT.

The chain has TRBV13 and TRBJ2-7; TRBD1 might be the D (5 bases). The germline V and J ends were trimmed by 0 bases and 3 bases, with 9 bases remaining between them. Germline assignment: CDR1 PRHDT and CDR2 FYEKMQ (reference sequence). This CDR3 has 14 amino acids. The CDR3 sequence: CASSLGARDYEQYF. DNA of the CDR3: TGTGCCAGCAGCTTAGGGGCCAGGGACTACGAGCAGTACTTC.

V usage is TRBV18 and J usage is TRBJ2-3; D is possibly TRBD2 (5 bases). Germline CDR1 and CDR2: KGHSH and LQKENI. The V end lost 2 bases, the J end lost 4 bases, and 16 bases lay between the germline ends. The CDR3 runs 16 residues. The CDR3 protein is CASSPISALRADTQYF. CDR3 DNA sequence: TGTGCCAGCTCACCAATCAGCGCCCTGAGGGCAGATACGCAGTATTTT. Based on the CDR3 plus reference TRBV18 and TRBJ2-3, the full variable domain is NAGVMQNPRHLVRRRGQEARLRCSPMKGHSHVYWYRQLPEEGLKFMVYLQKENIIDESGMPKERFSAEFPKEGPSILRIQQVVRGDSAAYFCASSPISALRADTQYFGPGTRLTVL.

The rearrangement joins TRBV25-1 to TRBJ2-7; D might be TRBD2 (5 bases). Between the trimmed V and J ends, which lost 6 bases and 5 bases, there was a span of 14 bases. The CDR3 contains 13 residues. Germline V gives CDR1 MGHDK, CDR2 SYGVNS. This chain's CDR3 is CASRPHGVNEQYF. CDR3 in DNA: TGTGCCAGCAGGCCCCACGGGGTTAACGAGCAGTACTTC.

J is TRBJ2-5 and V is TRBV28; D is undetermined. Per the germline V gene, CDR1 is MDHEN and CDR2 is SYDVKM. V dropped 1 base and J dropped 1 base, with 7 bases sitting between them. This CDR3 comprises 14 residues. This chain's CDR3 is CASSLSLRQETQYF. CDR3 sequence (DNA): TGTGCCAGCAGTTTATCCCTCCGCCAAGAGACCCAGTACTTC.

The rearrangement uses TRBV5-4 and TRBJ2-7; 7 bases are a match to TRBD1. CDR3 length: 15 residues. V trimming: 0 bases; J trimming: 3 bases; junction bases outside the gene matches: 6. Germline V CDR1 and CDR2: SGHNT, YYREEE (reference sequence). CDR3 loop: CASSLAEAGGYEQYF. The DNA for the CDR3 is TGTGCCAGCAGCTTGGCCGAAGCAGGGGGCTACGAGCAGTACTTC.

The gene calls are TRBV5-6 and TRBJ2-5, with 14 bases that match TRBD2. Germline trimming cut 4 bases from V and 0 bases from J; bases unmatched to any gene: 5. From germline, CDR1 is SGHDT and CDR2 YYEEEE. The CDR3 extends over 17 amino acids. The CDR3 loop is CASSTGLAGGYQETQYF. The CDR3 nucleotides are TGTGCCAGCAGCACAGGACTAGCGGGGGGATACCAAGAGACCCAGTACTTC. The entire variable domain, with the rest obtained from reference TRBV5-6 and TRBJ2-5, is as follows: DAGVTQSPTHLIKTRGQQVTLRCSPKSGHDTVSWYQQALGQGPQFIFQYYEEEERQRGNFPDRFSGHQFPNYSSELNVNALLLGDSALYLCASSTGLAGGYQETQYFGPGTRLLVL.

This chain connects TRBV27 to TRBJ2-3; a possible D gene is TRBD2 (5 bases). Germline V gene data show CDR1 as MNHEY and CDR2 as SMNVEV (reference sequence). The CDR3 is made up of 15 amino acids. The ends were cut back, 1 base at V and 3 bases at J, with 11 bases in the middle. The CDR3 nucleotides read TGTGCCAGCAGTTTATTCCTAGCCGGTACAGATACGCAGTATTTT. Protein sequence: CASSLFLAGTDTQYF.

The CDR3 DNA sequence: TGCGCCAGCAGCTTGGACAGATCCAACTATGGCTACACCTTC. As protein: CASSLDRSNYGYTF. The chain employs TRBV5-1 and TRBJ1-2; D not resolved. Per the germline V gene, CDR1 is SGHRS and CDR2 is YFSETQ. The V gene lost 0 bases and the J gene lost 2 bases, with 8 bases spanning the gap. The CDR3 spans 14 residues. Drawing the rest from reference TRBV5-1 and TRBJ1-2, the complete variable domain is KAGVTQTPRYLIKTRGQQVTLSCSPISGHRSVSWYQQTPGQGLQFLFEYFSETQRNKGNFPGRFSGRQFSNSRSEMNVSTLELGDSALYLCASSLDRSNYGYTFGSGTRLTVV.

The chain has TRBV15 and TRBJ1-1; D is unresolved. This CDR3 region has 13 residues. From germline, CDR1 is LNHNV and CDR2 YYDKDF (reference sequence). V lost 1 base to trimming and J lost 9 bases, with 12 bases between them. The CDR3: CATSRGQRMQAFF. Here the CDR3 DNA reads TGTGCCACCAGCAGAGGGCAGCGCATGCAAGCTTTCTTT.